A selection of T cell receptor beta chains follows, all from one sample in a study of blood T cell repertoires in COVID-19. This table comes from immunoSEQ multiplex PCR, and its TCRdb copy is limited to in-frame clones, with some not included. The profile shows roughly 250,000 clones, under 90% of them singletons. Sequenced sample: peripheral blood. The source is a woman aged 60-75 years with active or convalescent COVID-19. Both conserved end residues are part of each CDR3. The D gene is left open where the match is weak. Clone size is stated in some rows and not others, as once, few, many or a class when expanded.

D | J | V | size | DNA | CDR3
- | TRBJ1-2 | TRBV18 | - | TGTGCCAGCTCACCTACGGCGGGGGGCGCGGATAACTATGGCTACACCTTC | CASSPTAGGADNYGYTF
TRBD1 | TRBJ2-7 | TRBV7-9 | - | TGTGCCAGCAGCAGACAGGGGGTGTCCTACGAGCAGTACTTC | CASSRQGVSYEQYF
TRBD1 | TRBJ2-7 | TRBV5-6 | - | TGTGCCAGCAGCGCCCCCGGCAGGGGGAAGTACGAGCAGTACTTC | CASSAPGRGKYEQYF
- | TRBJ1-3 | TRBV19 | - | TGTGCCAGTAGTTCCCAGGGGTCTGGAAACACCATATATTTT | CASSSQGSGNTIYF
TRBD1 | TRBJ2-4 | TRBV29-1 | few | TGCAGCGTGGGACAGGGGGTCCTAGCCAAAAACATTCAGTACTTC | CSVGQGVLAKNIQYF
TRBD1 | TRBJ1-1 | TRBV15 | - | TGTGCCACCAGCAGGGACAGGGGAGGAACTGAAGCTTTCTTT | CATSRDRGGTEAFF
- | TRBJ1-1 | TRBV12-3/TRBV12-4 | - | TGTGCCAGCAGTTCCACAGTAAACACTGAAGCTTTCTTT | CASSSTVNTEAFF
TRBD1 | TRBJ1-4 | TRBV12-5 | - | TGTGCTAGTGGTTTGGTTATGGGGACAGGGGGCCCACTACGTGAAAAACTGTTTTTT | CASGLVMGTGGPLREKLFF
TRBD2 | TRBJ2-1 | TRBV5-6 | - | TGTGCCAGCAGCCTGGGACTAGCGGGGGTGAGAAGTGTGGGAAATGAGCAGTTCTTC | CASSLGLAGVRSVGNEQFF
TRBD1 | TRBJ1-1 | TRBV12-5 | - | TGTGCTAGTGGTTTGGTTCAGTACCGGGACAGGGAATGCACTGAAGCTTTCTTT | CASGLVQYRDRECTEAFF
TRBD1 | TRBJ1-4 | TRBV5-5 | - | TGTGCCAGCAGCTTTCAGGGGGGTAATGAAAAACTGTTTTTT | CASSFQGGNEKLFF
TRBD1 | TRBJ1-5 | TRBV4-2 | - | TGTGCCAGCAGCCCGGGACAGGGTGGCCAGCCCCAGCATTTT | CASSPGQGGQPQHF
- | TRBJ1-1 | TRBV4-3 | - | TGCGCCAGCAGCCAAGTGGCAGGGGACACTGAAGCTTTCTTT | CASSQVAGDTEAFF
- | TRBJ2-5 | TRBV27 | - | TGTGCCAGCAGTCCCGTAAGTTCGAGGGAGACCCAGTACTTC | CASSPVSSRETQYF
TRBD2 | TRBJ2-7 | TRBV7-3 | - | TGTGCCAGCAGCTCCCCTAGCGGCGAGCAGTACTTC | CASSSPSGEQYF
- | TRBJ2-5 | TRBV19 | - | TGTGCCAGTAGTATTAGGAGGGGAGAGACCCAGTACTTC | CASSIRRGETQYF
TRBD1 | TRBJ2-7 | TRBV19 | - | TGTGCCAGTACGGGACAGAAAAGCGACGAGCAGTACTTC | CASTGQKSDEQYF
TRBD1 | TRBJ2-7 | TRBV15 | - | TGTGCCACCAGCAGAGGACAGGGGTCCTACGAGCAGTACTTC | CATSRGQGSYEQYF
- | TRBJ2-1 | TRBV29-1 | - | TGCAGCGTAAGGACAGGAGGGGATGAGCAGTTCTTC | CSVRTGGDEQFF
TRBD2 | TRBJ2-5 | TRBV6-6 | - | TGTGCCAGCAGTTACGGGCGGGGGGCCCAGGAGACCCAGTACTTC | CASSYGRGAQETQYF
- | TRBJ1-2 | TRBV7-8 | - | TGTGCCAGCAGCCGAGGTGGACAGCAGCTCTCTAACTATGGCTACACCTTC | CASSRGGQQLSNYGYTF
- | TRBJ2-3 | TRBV6-5 | - | TGTGCCAGCAGTTTAGGAGACCGGGGCACAGATACGCAGTATTTT | CASSLGDRGTDTQYF
- | TRBJ2-7 | TRBV4-1 | - | TGCGCCAGCAGCCAAGAGGAAGGGGTGATCTACGAGCAGTACTTC | CASSQEEGVIYEQYF
- | TRBJ1-2 | TRBV18 | - | TGTGCCAGCTCACCCAGATCCAGGGACTATGGCTACACCTTC | CASSPRSRDYGYTF
- | TRBJ1-1 | TRBV9 | - | TGTGCCAGCAGCGTAACGCCCGACACCTTTAACACTGAAGCTTTCTTT | CASSVTPDTFNTEAFF
TRBD1 | TRBJ1-2 | TRBV6-2/TRBV6-3 | - | TGTGCCAGCAGTAGACAGGGGAGCTATGGCTACACCTTC | CASSRQGSYGYTF
TRBD1 | TRBJ1-1 | TRBV3-1/TRBV3-2 | - | TGTGCCAGCAGCCATTACAGGGGGCCGGGGAACACTGAAGCTTTCTTT | CASSHYRGPGNTEAFF
- | TRBJ2-5 | TRBV4-3 | - | TGCGCCAGCAGCCAAACCGCGGTCCGCCGGGAGACCCAGTACTTC | CASSQTAVRRETQYF
- | TRBJ1-5 | TRBV21-1 | - | TGTGCCAGCCCCAAAGCCCCCAGGGGGCGCAGTTTAACCCGCGTTGCTAAGGATCAGCCCCAGCATTTT | CASPKAPRGRSLTRVAKDQPQHF
- | TRBJ2-7 | TRBV19 | - | TGTGCCAGTAGCCTAACAGGACAGTTGGACGAGCAGTACTTC | CASSLTGQLDEQYF
- | TRBJ1-2 | TRBV11-1 | - | TGTGCCAGCAGCCAGGGCCGCGGGGACTATGGCTACACCTTC | CASSQGRGDYGYTF
- | TRBJ1-3 | TRBV19 | - | TGTGCCAGTAGTATGGGGCCCACCATATATTTT | CASSMGPTIYF
TRBD1 | TRBJ1-2 | TRBV9 | - | TGTGCCAGCAGCCTAGATCTCCACAGGGGAAAAAATGGCTACACCTTC | CASSLDLHRGKNGYTF
TRBD1 | TRBJ1-1 | TRBV6-6 | few | TGTGCCAGCAGTTTTCGACAGGGCTTGAACACTGAAGCTTTCTTT | CASSFRQGLNTEAFF
TRBD1 | TRBJ1-1 | TRBV4-1 | - | TGCGCCAGCAGCCAAGATCAGGGGACAGGACTAAACACTGAAGCTTTCTTT | CASSQDQGTGLNTEAFF
- | TRBJ2-7 | TRBV21-1 | - | TGTGCCAGCAGCACTCGGACAGGGAGGTCCTACGAGCAGTACTTC | CASSTRTGRSYEQYF
- | TRBJ2-5 | TRBV2 | - | TGTGCCAGCACCCGGGAAAGACTCCAAGAGACCCAGTACTTC | CASTRERLQETQYF
TRBD1 | TRBJ1-2 | TRBV11-2 | - | TGTGCCAGCAGCTTAGCCGGACAGGCCAGGAACTATGGCTACACCTTC | CASSLAGQARNYGYTF
TRBD2 | TRBJ2-7 | TRBV5-1 | - | TGCGCCAGCAGCGAGGGACTAGCGGGGGGGCCTGTCTCCAACGAGCAGTACTTC | CASSEGLAGGPVSNEQYF
- | TRBJ1-4 | TRBV11-2 | few | TGTGCCAGCAGCTTAGACAGGGAGGGAAAACTGTTTTTT | CASSLDREGKLFF
- | TRBJ2-5 | TRBV29-1 | - | TGCAGCGTTGAGCCAGGGTTGGGAGAGACCCAGTACTTC | CSVEPGLGETQYF
- | TRBJ1-4 | TRBV6-6 | - | TGTGCCAGCAGTCATCCTCAGGGTAATGAAAAACTGTTTTTT | CASSHPQGNEKLFF
- | TRBJ2-6 | TRBV19 | - | TGTGCCAGTAGTATAGGTAACAGGTTCTCTGGGGCCAACGTCCTGACTTTC | CASSIGNRFSGANVLTF
- | TRBJ2-7 | TRBV11-3 | - | TGTGCCAGCAGCTTAGGGGGGCAGGGGATCTACGAGCAGTACTTC | CASSLGGQGIYEQYF
- | TRBJ1-4 | TRBV20-1 | - | TGCAGTGCTAGTCCACAAGGGGTTACTAATGAAAAACTGTTTTTT | CSASPQGVTNEKLFF
TRBD1 | TRBJ2-7 | TRBV20-1 | - | TGCAGTTCCGGGACAGTGTACGAGCAGTACTTC | CSSGTVYEQYF
- | TRBJ1-1 | TRBV9 | - | TGTGCCAGCAGCGTAGAAGGATCAGGGAATGATTATATTGAAGCTTTCTTT | CASSVEGSGNDYIEAFF
- | TRBJ2-5 | TRBV7-8 | - | TGTGCCAGCAGCCCCATACTGGAGGGCTCCGAAGAGACCCAGTACTTC | CASSPILEGSEETQYF
TRBD1 | TRBJ1-1 | TRBV19 | few | TGTGCCAGTAGCCAGGGGGCTGAGAACACTGAAGCTTTCTTT | CASSQGAENTEAFF